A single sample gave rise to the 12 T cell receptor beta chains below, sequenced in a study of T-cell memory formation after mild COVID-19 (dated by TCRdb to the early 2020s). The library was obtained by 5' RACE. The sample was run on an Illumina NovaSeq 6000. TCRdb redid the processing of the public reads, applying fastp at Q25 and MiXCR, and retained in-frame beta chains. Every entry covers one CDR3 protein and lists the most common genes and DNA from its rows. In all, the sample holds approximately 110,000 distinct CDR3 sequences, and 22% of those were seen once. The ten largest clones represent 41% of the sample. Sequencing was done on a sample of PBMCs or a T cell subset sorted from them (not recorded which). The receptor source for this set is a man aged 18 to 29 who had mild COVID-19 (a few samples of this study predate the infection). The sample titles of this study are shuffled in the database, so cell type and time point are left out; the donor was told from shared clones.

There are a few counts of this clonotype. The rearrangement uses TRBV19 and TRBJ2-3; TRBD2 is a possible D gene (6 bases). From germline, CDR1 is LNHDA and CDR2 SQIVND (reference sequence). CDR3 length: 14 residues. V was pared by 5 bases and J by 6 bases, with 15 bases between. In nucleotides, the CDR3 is TGTGCCAGTAGTCTCGTGGGGGGAAGCGATACGCAGTATTTT. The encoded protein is CASSLVGGSDTQYF.

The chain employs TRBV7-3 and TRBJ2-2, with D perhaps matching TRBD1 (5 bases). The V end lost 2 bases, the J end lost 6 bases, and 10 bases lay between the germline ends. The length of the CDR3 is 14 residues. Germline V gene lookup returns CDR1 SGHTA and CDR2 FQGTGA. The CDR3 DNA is TGTGCCAGCAGCTTATATCCAGGGTCCGGGGAGCTGTTTTTT. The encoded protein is CASSLYPGSGELFF.

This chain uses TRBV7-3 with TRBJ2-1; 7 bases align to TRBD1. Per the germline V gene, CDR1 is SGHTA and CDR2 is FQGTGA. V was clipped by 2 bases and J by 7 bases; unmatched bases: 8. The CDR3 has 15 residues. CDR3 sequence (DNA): TGTGCCAGCAGCTTATTTGGGCAGACAGGGAATGAGCAGTTCTTC. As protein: CASSLFGQTGNEQFF.

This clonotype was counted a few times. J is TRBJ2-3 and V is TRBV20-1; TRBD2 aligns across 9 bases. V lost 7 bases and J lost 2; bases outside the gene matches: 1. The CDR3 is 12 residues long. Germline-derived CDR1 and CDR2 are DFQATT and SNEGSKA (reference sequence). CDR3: CSGLADTDTQYF. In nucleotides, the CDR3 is TGCAGTGGACTAGCGGACACAGATACGCAGTATTTT.

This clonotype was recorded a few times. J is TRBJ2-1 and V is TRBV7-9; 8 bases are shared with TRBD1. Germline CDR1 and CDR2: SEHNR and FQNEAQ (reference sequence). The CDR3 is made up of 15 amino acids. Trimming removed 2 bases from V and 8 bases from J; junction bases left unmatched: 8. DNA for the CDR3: TGTGCCAGCAGCTTAATCGCAGGGGGCACGGATGAGCAGTTCTTC. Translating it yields CASSLIAGGTDEQFF. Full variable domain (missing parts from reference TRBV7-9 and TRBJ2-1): DTGVSQNPRHKITKRGQNVTFRCDPISEHNRLYWYRQTLGQGPEFLTYFQNEAQLEKSRLLSDRFSAERPKGSFSTLEIQRTEQGDSAMYLCASSLIAGGTDEQFFGPGTRLTVL.

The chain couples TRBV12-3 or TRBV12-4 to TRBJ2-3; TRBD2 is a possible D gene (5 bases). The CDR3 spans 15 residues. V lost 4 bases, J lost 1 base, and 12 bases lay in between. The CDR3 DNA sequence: TGTGCCAGCAGTTACAGCGGTTCAGGCACAGATACGCAGTATTTT. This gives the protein CASSYSGSGTDTQYF.

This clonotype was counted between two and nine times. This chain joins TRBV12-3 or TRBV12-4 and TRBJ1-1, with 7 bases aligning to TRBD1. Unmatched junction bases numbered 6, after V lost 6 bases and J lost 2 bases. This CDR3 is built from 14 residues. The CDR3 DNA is TGTGCCAGCAGATCACAGGGGATCAACACTGAAGCTTTCTTT. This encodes CASRSQGINTEAFF.

In DNA form, the CDR3 reads TGTGCCAGCAGTTTCTCCGGGACAGGGGGGGATGGCTACACCTTC. It codes for CASSFSGTGGDGYTF. The chain combines TRBV27 with TRBJ1-2, with 11 bases lining up with TRBD1. Per the germline V gene, CDR1 is MNHEY and CDR2 is SMNVEV (reference sequence). This CDR3 comprises 15 residues. The ends lost 3 bases at V and 6 bases at J; junction bases unmatched: 6.

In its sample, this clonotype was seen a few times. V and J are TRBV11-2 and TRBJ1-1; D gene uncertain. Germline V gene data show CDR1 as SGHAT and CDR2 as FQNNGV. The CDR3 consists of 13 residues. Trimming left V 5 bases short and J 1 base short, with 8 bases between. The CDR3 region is CASSRRANTEAFF. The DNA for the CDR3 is TGTGCCAGCAGCCGACGGGCGAACACTGAAGCTTTCTTT.

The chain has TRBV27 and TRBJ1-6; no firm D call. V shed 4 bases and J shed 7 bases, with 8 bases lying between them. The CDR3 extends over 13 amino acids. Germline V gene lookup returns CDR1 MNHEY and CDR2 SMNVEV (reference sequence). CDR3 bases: TGTGCCAGCAGTTCCCTGGGGAATTCACCCCTCCACTTT. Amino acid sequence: CASSSLGNSPLHF.

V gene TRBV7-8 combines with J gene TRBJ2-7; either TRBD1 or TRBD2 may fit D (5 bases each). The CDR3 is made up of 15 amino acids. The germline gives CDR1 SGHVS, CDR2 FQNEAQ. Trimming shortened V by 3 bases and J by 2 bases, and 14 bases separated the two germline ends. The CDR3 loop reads CASSFGRDGPYEQYF. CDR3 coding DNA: TGTGCCAGCAGCTTCGGACGGGACGGCCCCTACGAGCAGTACTTC.

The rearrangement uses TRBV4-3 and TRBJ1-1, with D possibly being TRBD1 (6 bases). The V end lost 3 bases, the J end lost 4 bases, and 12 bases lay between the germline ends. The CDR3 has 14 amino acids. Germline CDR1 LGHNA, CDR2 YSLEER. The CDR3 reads CASSQTGQGTEAFF. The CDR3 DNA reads TGCGCCAGCAGCCAGACAGGCCAGGGCACTGAAGCTTTCTTT.